These 28 T cell receptor beta chains share one sample of origin, sequenced in a study of cytomegalovirus exposure and HLA in healthy donors. The PCR employed 60 Vbeta primers together with 13 Jbeta primers. Clones were sequenced by immunoSEQ multiplex PCR, and TCRdb holds only the in-frame ones, with some missing. This table has roughly 100,000 clones, 75% to 80% appearing once. Sequencing input: PBMCs. Source of these receptors: a male donor in good health and CMV-seropositive.

The V call is TRBV5-1, the J call TRBJ1-4, with a possible D match to TRBD1 (5 bases). CDR3 length: 14 amino acids. Trimming left V 3 bases short and J 8 bases short, with 14 bases between. Germline CDR1 reads SGHRS; CDR2 reads YFSETQ. The CDR3 coding sequence is TGCGCCAGCAGCTACCAGGGCGGTAAGGAAAAACTGTTTTTT. It yields the protein CASSYQGGKEKLFF.

This chain links TRBV7-2 with TRBJ2-7; the match to TRBD1 covers 11 bases. Germline CDR1 and CDR2: SGHTA and FQGNSA. J lost 5 bases, V lost 0 bases, and 6 bases had no gene match. The CDR3 is made up of 16 amino acids. The CDR3 reads CASSLAGTGGPHEQYF. The CDR3 region has the DNA TGTGCCAGCAGCTTAGCGGGGACAGGGGGTCCCCACGAGCAGTACTTC.

Only one count was recorded for this clone. In DNA, the CDR3 is TGCGCCAGCAGCCAAGTCGGGGTCACGAACACTGAAGCTTTCTTT. Encoded protein: CASSQVGVTNTEAFF. The chain employs TRBV4-1 and TRBJ1-1; no firm D call. Trimming pared 1 base from V and 1 base from J, leaving 10 bases between. Germline V gives CDR1 MGHRA, CDR2 YSYEKL. The CDR3 consists of 15 residues.

The chain combines TRBV21-1 with TRBJ2-7; the table calls TRBD1, which could not be checked here. TRBV21-1 counts as a pseudogene. The CDR3 is 14 residues long. DNA of the CDR3: TGTGCCAGCAGCAAAGGGGCACAAATCTACGAGCAGTACTTC. Amino acids: CASSKGAQIYEQYF.

This chain connects TRBV9 to TRBJ2-7; no clear D. CDR3 length equals 15 residues. CDR1 is SGDLS and CDR2 is YYNGEE in the germline V gene. The V end lost 3 bases, the J end lost 5 bases, and 18 bases lay between the germline ends. CDR3 region: CASSEVAPFRNEQYF. Written as DNA, the CDR3 is TGTGCCAGCAGCGAGGTAGCCCCTTTTAGGAACGAGCAGTACTTC.

J is TRBJ2-5 and V is TRBV6-1; the match to TRBD2 covers 8 bases. The CDR3 extends over 14 amino acids. The germline V gene encodes CDR1 MNHNS and CDR2 SASEGT. With V trimmed by 5 bases and J by 4 bases, 6 bases remained unmatched. The CDR3: CASSPRRGAETQYF. CDR3 bases: TGTGCCAGCAGTCCACGGCGGGGGGCAGAGACCCAGTACTTC.

The chain couples TRBV19 to TRBJ1-5, with D perhaps matching TRBD1 (5 bases). Trimming took 3 bases from V and 2 from J, leaving 11 bases between them. The CDR3 is 15 amino acids. CDR1 and CDR2 from the germline V gene are LNHDA and SQIVND (reference sequence). This CDR3 reads CASSMLGEGNQPQHF. The CDR3 nucleotides are TGTGCCAGTAGTATGCTAGGGGAGGGCAATCAGCCCCAGCATTTT.

This clone was seen a handful of times. The V and J genes are TRBV6-1 and TRBJ2-2, with D tentatively TRBD1 (6 bases). Germline CDR1 and CDR2: MNHNS and SASEGT. V lost 8 bases and J lost 7, with 17 bases in between. CDR3 length: 14 amino acids. The CDR3 region has the DNA TGTGCCAGCGACAGGACCATCTCAATCGGGGAGCTGTTTTTT. It is translated as CASDRTISIGELFF.

About this clone itself: A much larger clone lies one base from this, so it may be a read error. The gene calls are TRBV27 and TRBJ2-7; D is undetermined. CDR3 length: 12 amino acids. Looked up from germline, CDR1 is MNHEY and CDR2 is SMNVEV (reference sequence). Deletions cut 6 bases from V and 0 bases from J, with 6 bases between. CDR3 protein: CASSRSSYEQYF. The CDR3 DNA is TGTGCCAGCAGCCGGAGCTCCTACGAGCAGTACTTC.

A single count supports this clone. The rearrangement uses TRBV5-3 and TRBJ2-7, with TRBD1 matching 8 bases. TRBV5-3 is identified as an open reading frame with a role that is uncertain. Trimming at V came to 1 base and at J to 1 base, leaving 7 bases not matched to a gene. The CDR3 has 16 amino acids. The CDR3 protein is CARSLSQGALSYEQYF. The CDR3 DNA follows: TGTGCCAGAAGCTTGTCGCAGGGGGCTCTTTCCTACGAGCAGTACTTC.

V is TRBV10-3 and J is TRBJ2-3, with no clear D. CDR3 size: 14 residues. Germline V gene lookup returns CDR1 ENHRY and CDR2 SYGVKD. V lost 4 bases to trimming and J lost 0 bases, with 8 bases between them. The CDR3 nucleotides are TGTGCCATCAGTGGAGCTGTTAGCACAGATACGCAGTATTTT. Protein product: CAISGAVSTDTQYF.

The J gene is TRBJ2-7, the V gene TRBV28; D uncertain. Trimming pared 6 bases from V and 7 bases from J, leaving 19 bases between. The CDR3 loop spans 14 amino acids. The germline V gene has CDR1 MDHEN and CDR2 SYDVKM. In nucleotides, the CDR3 is TGTGCCAGCAGCCCTGTAGGCGGAGTACGAGAGCAGTACTTC. Translating gives CASSPVGGVREQYF.

The chain recombines TRBV18 with TRBJ2-1; 10 nucleotides line up with TRBD1. The germline CDR1 and CDR2 sequences are KGHSH and LQKENI. This CDR3 comprises 15 residues. J lost 8 bases, V lost 2 bases, and 6 bases had no gene match. CDR3 sequence: CASSPSGTGAYEQFF. The CDR3 DNA sequence: TGTGCCAGCTCACCATCCGGGACAGGGGCGTATGAGCAGTTCTTC.

This clone has a single count. The chain carries TRBV19 and TRBJ2-2, with 7 bases aligning to TRBD1. The CDR3 length is 15 residues. CDR1 LNHDA and CDR2 SQIVND come from the germline V gene (reference sequence). V gave up 5 bases and J gave up 3 bases; unmatched junction bases: 6. Written as DNA, the CDR3 is TGTGCCAGTAGTCCTTCGGACAGGCACACCGGGGAGCTGTTTTTT. Translating it yields CASSPSDRHTGELFF.

This clone was detected once. The V gene is TRBV11-1, the J gene TRBJ2-7; possibly TRBD1 for D (6 bases). Germline CDR1 is SGHAT and CDR2 is FQDESV (reference sequence). The germline V and J ends were trimmed by 3 bases and 7 bases, with 10 bases remaining between them. This CDR3 has 12 amino acids. The CDR3 DNA sequence: TGTGCCAGCAGCTTTGGCAGGGGTGAGCAGTACTTC. Its protein product is CASSFGRGEQYF.

DNA of the CDR3: TGTGCCAGCAGTCCCCGACAGGGGGGACCCTACGAGCAGTACTTC. Translation: CASSPRQGGPYEQYF. The chain has TRBV6-6 and TRBJ2-7, with 9 bases lining up with TRBD1. The germline V gene has CDR1 MNHNY and CDR2 SVGAGI (reference sequence). This CDR3 is built from 15 residues. Trimming cost V 5 bases and J 2 bases; bases outside gene matches: 7.

The chain carries TRBV9 and TRBJ1-1, with TRBD1 as a possible D gene (6 bases). The CDR3 totals 15 residues. V was pared by 4 bases and J by 1 base, with 14 bases between. Germline-derived CDR1 and CDR2 are SGDLS and YYNGEE. CDR3 nucleotide sequence: TGTGCCAGCAGCCCTCAGACAGGAGCGAACACTGAAGCTTTCTTT. Residues: CASSPQTGANTEAFF.

This clone was counted a few times. The V gene is TRBV7-9, the J gene TRBJ2-7; TRBD2 agrees at 10 bases. In germline, CDR1 is SEHNR, CDR2 FQNEAQ (reference sequence). Trimming at V came to 1 base and at J to 5 bases, leaving 8 bases not matched to a gene. CDR3 length: 16 residues. The CDR3 is CASSLVASGSINEQYF. The CDR3 DNA reads as TGTGCCAGCAGCTTAGTTGCTAGCGGGAGTATAAACGAGCAGTACTTC.

A few counts support this clone. This chain connects TRBV4-3 to TRBJ1-2; D possibly corresponds to TRBD1 (5 bases). With 1 base removed from V and 4 bases from J, the gap between germline ends came to 10 bases. CDR1 LGHNA and CDR2 YSLEER come from the germline V gene. The CDR3 loop spans 14 amino acids. The CDR3 DNA reads TGCGCCAGCAGCCAAGCTGGGGGGGGCTATGGCTACACCTTC. It codes for CASSQAGGGYGYTF.

The chain has TRBV6-1 and TRBJ2-1, with D perhaps matching TRBD2 (6 bases). V was pared by 3 bases and J by 0 bases, with 9 bases between. This CDR3 is 15 amino acids long. Germline V CDR1 and CDR2: MNHNS, SASEGT. The CDR3 DNA follows: TGTGCCAGCAGTGATGGGACTTACTCCTACAATGAGCAGTTCTTC. Protein: CASSDGTYSYNEQFF.

The chain recombines TRBV11-2 with TRBJ2-7; D remains unclear. Germline lookup yields CDR1 SGHAT and CDR2 FQNNGV. The V end was cut by 2 bases, the J end by 4 bases, with 6 bases between. The CDR3 extends over 12 amino acids. The CDR3 sequence: CASSLIVYEQYF. DNA of the CDR3: TGTGCCAGCAGCTTAATCGTATACGAGCAGTACTTC.

V is TRBV7-2 and J is TRBJ2-2; D unresolved. Germline V CDR1 and CDR2: SGHTA, FQGNSA. CDR3 length: 17 residues. The ends were cut back, 5 bases at V and 4 bases at J, with 20 bases in the middle. The CDR3: CASSPGVFSFFTGELFF. CDR3 coding DNA: TGTGCCAGCAGCCCCGGAGTCTTTTCCTTTTTCACCGGGGAGCTGTTTTTT.

In its sample, this clone was seen once. This rearrangement joins TRBV6-6 to TRBJ1-5, with D hard to call. This CDR3 region has 15 residues. V lost 7 bases and J 0 bases, leaving 13 bases between the germline ends. Germline V gives CDR1 MNHNY, CDR2 SVGAGI (reference sequence). CDR3 amino acids: CASTPGSYSNQPQHF. In nucleotides, the CDR3 is TGTGCCAGCACACCGGGGTCATATAGCAATCAGCCCCAGCATTTT.

Only one count was recorded for this clone. This chain links TRBV4-1 with TRBJ2-7; no clear D gene. Germline values: CDR1 MGHRA, CDR2 YSYEKL. The V gene lost 5 bases and the J gene lost 2 bases, with 10 bases spanning the gap. The CDR3 has 13 amino acids. In DNA, the CDR3 is TGCGCCAGCAGCGGGCCCGGTCCCTACGAGCAGTACTTC. Its translation is CASSGPGPYEQYF.

The chain links TRBV5-1 to TRBJ1-1, with TRBD1 matching over 9 bases. CDR1 is SGHRS, CDR2 YFSETQ, per germline. The J segment lost 0 bases and the V segment lost 5 bases, leaving 17 bases of the junction unmatched. The CDR3 runs 19 residues. CDR3 DNA sequence: TGCGCCAGCAGTCCGTGGGGTACAGGGGGCGGTCCGGTGAACACTGAAGCTTTCTTT. Translating it yields CASSPWGTGGGPVNTEAFF.

The gene calls are TRBV27 and TRBJ2-3; TRBD2 agrees at 8 bases. J gave up 1 base and V 4 bases, and 7 bases lay outside the gene matches. The CDR3 loop spans 16 amino acids. The germline V gene encodes CDR1 MNHEY and CDR2 SMNVEV (reference sequence). The CDR3 loop reads CASSYLPGGGTDTQYF. CDR3 sequence (DNA): TGTGCCAGCAGTTATCTCCCGGGGGGGGGCACAGATACGCAGTATTTT.

This chain uses TRBV19 with TRBJ2-7; perhaps TRBD2 as D (5 bases). Trimming left V 2 bases short and J 3 bases short, with 11 bases between. The CDR3 has 14 residues. From germline, CDR1 is LNHDA and CDR2 SQIVND (reference sequence). Here the CDR3 reads CASSIPGLIYEQYF. CDR3 nucleotide sequence: TGTGCCAGTAGTATACCCGGACTGATCTACGAGCAGTACTTC. The variable domain in full, completed from reference TRBV19 and TRBJ2-7, reads DGGITQSPKYLFRKEGQNVTLSCEQNLNHDAMYWYRQDPGQGLRLIYYSQIVNDFQKGDIAEGYSVSREKKESFPLTVTSAQKNPTAFYLCASSIPGLIYEQYFGPGTRLTVT.

The V call is TRBV5-1, the J call TRBJ2-5; 10 bases align to TRBD2. Germline-derived CDR1 and CDR2 are SGHRS and YFSETQ. V shed 4 bases, J shed 5 bases, and the junction held 11 bases outside the gene matches. The CDR3 consists of 16 residues. CDR3 DNA: TGCGCCAGCAGCCTGGCCCCTAGCGGGAGCCAGGAGACCCAGTACTTC. Amino acids: CASSLAPSGSQETQYF.